This T cell receptor beta chain was sequenced for a study of CD8 T cells in ankylosing spondylitis. Of note for this clonotype: Antigen specificity is unknown.

Broader study findings: A TCR beta motif made of under 10 highly homologous variants seemed typical of ankylosing spondylitis blood.

The ends lost 1 base at V and 4 bases at J; junction bases unmatched: 9. Germline-derived CDR1 and CDR2 are SEHNR and FQNEAQ (reference sequence). This CDR3 is 17 amino acids long. TCRdb re-analysed the 5' RACE reads in MiXCR, keeping a single row per CDR3 protein. The sample has around 390,000 distinct CDR3 sequences; around 20% are singletons. This sequence joins TRBV7-9 and TRBJ2-1, with 8 bases lining up with TRBD2. This clonotype originated in a male donor with ankylosing spondylitis. The sequenced material came from blood, either unsorted or a sorted T cell fraction (not recorded which). Here the CDR3 DNA reads TGTGCCAGCAGCTTAGGAAGCGGGAGTGTCCCTTACAATGAGCAGTTCTTC. Its protein product is CASSLGSGSVPYNEQFF.